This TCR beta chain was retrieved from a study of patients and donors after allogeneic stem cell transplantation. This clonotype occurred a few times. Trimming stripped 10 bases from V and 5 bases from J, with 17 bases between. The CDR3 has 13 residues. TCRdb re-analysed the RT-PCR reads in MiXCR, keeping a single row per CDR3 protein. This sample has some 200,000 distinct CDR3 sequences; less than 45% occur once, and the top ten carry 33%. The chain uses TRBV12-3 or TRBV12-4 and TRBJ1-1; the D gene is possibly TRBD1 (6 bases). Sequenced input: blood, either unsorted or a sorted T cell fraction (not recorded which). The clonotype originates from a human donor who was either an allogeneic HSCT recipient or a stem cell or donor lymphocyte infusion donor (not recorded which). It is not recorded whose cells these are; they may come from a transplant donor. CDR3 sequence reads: CATTWQGLTEAFF. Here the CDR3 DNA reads TGTGCCACTACCTGGCAGGGGTTAACTGAAGCTTTCTTT.